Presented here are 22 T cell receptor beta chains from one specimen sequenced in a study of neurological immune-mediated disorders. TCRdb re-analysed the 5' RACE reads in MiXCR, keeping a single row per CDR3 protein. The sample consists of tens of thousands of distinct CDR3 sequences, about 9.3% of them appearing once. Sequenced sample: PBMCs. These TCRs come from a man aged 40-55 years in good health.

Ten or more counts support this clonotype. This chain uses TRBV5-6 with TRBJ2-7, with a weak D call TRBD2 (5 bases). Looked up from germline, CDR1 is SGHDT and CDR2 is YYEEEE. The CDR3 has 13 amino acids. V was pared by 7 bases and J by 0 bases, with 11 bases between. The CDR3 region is CASSSGSSYEQYF. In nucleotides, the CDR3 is TGTGCCAGCTCCTCGGGGAGCTCCTACGAGCAGTACTTC.

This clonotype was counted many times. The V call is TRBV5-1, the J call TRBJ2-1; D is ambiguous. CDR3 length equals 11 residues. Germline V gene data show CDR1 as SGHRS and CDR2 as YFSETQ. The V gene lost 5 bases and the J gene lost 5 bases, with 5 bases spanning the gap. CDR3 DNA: TGCGCCAGCAGTGGTCACAATGAGCAGTTCTTC. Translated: CASSGHNEQFF.

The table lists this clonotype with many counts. CDR3: CSVQKSTDTQYF. CDR3 coding DNA: TGCAGCGTTCAAAAGAGCACAGATACGCAGTATTTT. J is TRBJ2-3 and V is TRBV29-1; D is unclear. This CDR3 comprises 12 residues. Germline-derived CDR1 and CDR2 are SQVTM and ANQGSEA. Trimming pared 5 bases from V and 0 bases from J, leaving 6 bases between.

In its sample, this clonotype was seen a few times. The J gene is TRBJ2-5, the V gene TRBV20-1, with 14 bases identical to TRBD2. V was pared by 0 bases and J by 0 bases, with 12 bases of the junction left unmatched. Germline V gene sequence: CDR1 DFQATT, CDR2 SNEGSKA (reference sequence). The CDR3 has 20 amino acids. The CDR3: CSARESVTSGRALYQETQYF. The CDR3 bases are TGCAGTGCTAGAGAATCGGTGACTAGCGGGAGGGCCTTGTACCAAGAGACCCAGTACTTC.

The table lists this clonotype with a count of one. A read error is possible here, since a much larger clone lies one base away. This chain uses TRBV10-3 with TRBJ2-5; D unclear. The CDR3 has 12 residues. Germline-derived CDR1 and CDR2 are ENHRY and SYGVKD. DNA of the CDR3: TGTGCCGTCAGTGAGTCGGCAGAGACCCAGTACTTC. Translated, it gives CAVSESAETQYF.

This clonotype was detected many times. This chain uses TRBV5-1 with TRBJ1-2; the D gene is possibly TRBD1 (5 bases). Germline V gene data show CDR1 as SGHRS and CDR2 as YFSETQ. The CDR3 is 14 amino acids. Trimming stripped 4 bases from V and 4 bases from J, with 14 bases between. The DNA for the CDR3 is TGCGCCAGCAGCACGGGAGGGGAGATCTATGGCTACACCTTC. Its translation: CASSTGGEIYGYTF.

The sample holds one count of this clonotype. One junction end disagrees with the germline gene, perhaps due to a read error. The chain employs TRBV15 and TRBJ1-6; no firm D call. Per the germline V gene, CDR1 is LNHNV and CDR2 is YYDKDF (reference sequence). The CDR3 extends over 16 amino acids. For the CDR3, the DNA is TGTGTCACCAGCGAACAAGGCAGGCTTAATAATTCACCCCTCCACTTT. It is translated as CVTSEQGRLNNSPLHF. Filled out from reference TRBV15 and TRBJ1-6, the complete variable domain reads DAMVIQNPRYQVTQFGKPVTLSCSQTLNHNVMYWYQQKSSQAPKLLFHYYDKDFNNEADTPDNFQSRRPNTSFCFLDIRSPGLGDTAMYLCVTSEQGRLNNSPLHFGNGTRLTVT.

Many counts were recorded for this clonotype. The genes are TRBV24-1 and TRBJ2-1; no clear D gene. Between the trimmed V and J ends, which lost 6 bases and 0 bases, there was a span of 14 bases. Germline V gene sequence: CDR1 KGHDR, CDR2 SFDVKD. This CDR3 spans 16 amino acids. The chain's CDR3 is CATSPIQGSSYNEQFF. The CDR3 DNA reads TGTGCCACCAGTCCGATACAAGGTTCCTCCTACAATGAGCAGTTCTTC.

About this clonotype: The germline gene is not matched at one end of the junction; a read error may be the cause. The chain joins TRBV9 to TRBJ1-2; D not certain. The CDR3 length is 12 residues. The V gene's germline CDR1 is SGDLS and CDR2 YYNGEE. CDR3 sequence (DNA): TGTGTCAGCAGCGTCGGAAACTATGGCTACACCTTC. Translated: CVSSVGNYGYTF.

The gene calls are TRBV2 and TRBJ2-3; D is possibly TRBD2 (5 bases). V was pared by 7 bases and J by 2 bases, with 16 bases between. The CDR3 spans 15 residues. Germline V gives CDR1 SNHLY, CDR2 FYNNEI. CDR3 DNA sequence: TGTGCCAGCACTGCGGATGAGGGCCTCACAGATACGCAGTATTTT. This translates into CASTADEGLTDTQYF.

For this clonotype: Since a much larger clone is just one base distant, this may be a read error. CDR3 amino acids: CSTTLGGRDNEQFF. The CDR3 nucleotides read TGCAGTACAACCCTCGGGGGAAGGGACAATGAGCAGTTCTTC. The chain uses TRBV20-1 and TRBJ2-1, with D possibly TRBD2 on 6 matching bases. This CDR3 has 14 amino acids. Germline assignment: CDR1 DFQATT and CDR2 SNEGSKA (reference sequence). Trimming left V 8 bases short and J 5 bases short, with 19 bases between.

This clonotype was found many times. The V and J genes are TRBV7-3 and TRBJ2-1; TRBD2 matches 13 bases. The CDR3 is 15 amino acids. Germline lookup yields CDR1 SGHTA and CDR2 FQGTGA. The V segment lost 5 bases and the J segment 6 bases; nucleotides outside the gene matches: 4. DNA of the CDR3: TGTGCCAGCAGCGGACTAGCGGGGGTGGGCAATGAGCAGTTCTTC. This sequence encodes CASSGLAGVGNEQFF.

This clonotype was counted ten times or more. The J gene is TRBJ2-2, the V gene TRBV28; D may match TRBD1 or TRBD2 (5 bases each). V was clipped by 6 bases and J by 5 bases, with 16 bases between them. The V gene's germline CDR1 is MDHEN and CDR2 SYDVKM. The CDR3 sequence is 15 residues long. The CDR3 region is CASSYGTRTTGELFF. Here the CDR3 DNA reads TGTGCCAGCAGCTACGGGACCCGGACAACCGGGGAGCTGTTTTTT.

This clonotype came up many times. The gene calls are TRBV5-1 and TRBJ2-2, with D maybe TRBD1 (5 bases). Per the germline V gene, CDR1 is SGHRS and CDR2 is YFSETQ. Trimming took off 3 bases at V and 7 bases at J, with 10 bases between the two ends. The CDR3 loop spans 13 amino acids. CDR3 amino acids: CASSYPQGGELFF. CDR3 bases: TGCGCCAGCAGCTACCCCCAGGGCGGGGAGCTGTTTTTT. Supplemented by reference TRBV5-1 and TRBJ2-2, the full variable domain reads KAGVTQTPRYLIKTRGQQVTLSCSPISGHRSVSWYQQTPGQGLQFLFEYFSETQRNKGNFPGRFSGRQFSNSRSEMNVSTLELGDSALYLCASSYPQGGELFFGEGSRLTVL.

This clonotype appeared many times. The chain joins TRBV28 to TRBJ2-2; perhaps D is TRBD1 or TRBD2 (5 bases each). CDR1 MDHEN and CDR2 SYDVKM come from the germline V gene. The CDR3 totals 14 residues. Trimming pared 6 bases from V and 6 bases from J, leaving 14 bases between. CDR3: CASSPVPGPGELFF. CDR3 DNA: TGTGCCAGCAGCCCTGTCCCGGGACCCGGGGAGCTGTTTTTT.

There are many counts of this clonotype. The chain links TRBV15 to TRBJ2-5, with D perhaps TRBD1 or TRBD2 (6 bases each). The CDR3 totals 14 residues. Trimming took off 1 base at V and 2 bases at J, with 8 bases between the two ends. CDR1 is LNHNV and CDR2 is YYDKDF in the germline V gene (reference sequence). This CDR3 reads CATSRGGAQETQYF. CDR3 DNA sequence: TGTGCCACCAGCAGAGGGGGGGCTCAAGAGACCCAGTACTTC.

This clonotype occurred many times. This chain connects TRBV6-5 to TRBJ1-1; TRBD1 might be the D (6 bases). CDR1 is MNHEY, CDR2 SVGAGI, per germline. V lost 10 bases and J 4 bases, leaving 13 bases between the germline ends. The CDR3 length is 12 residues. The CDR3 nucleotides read TGTGCCACTAGGAGGGGGAGCACTGAAGCTTTCTTT. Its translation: CATRRGSTEAFF.

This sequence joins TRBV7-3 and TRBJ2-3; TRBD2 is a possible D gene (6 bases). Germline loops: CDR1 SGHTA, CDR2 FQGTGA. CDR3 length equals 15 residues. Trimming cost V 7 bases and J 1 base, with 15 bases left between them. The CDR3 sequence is CASTLSGQRTDTQYF. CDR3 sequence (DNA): TGTGCCAGCACCCTTAGCGGCCAACGCACAGATACGCAGTATTTT.

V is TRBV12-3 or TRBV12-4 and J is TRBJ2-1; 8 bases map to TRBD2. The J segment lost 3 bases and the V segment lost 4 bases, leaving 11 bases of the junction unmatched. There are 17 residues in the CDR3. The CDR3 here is CASSYSAGARNYNEQFF. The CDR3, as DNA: TGTGCCAGCAGTTACTCAGCGGGGGCGAGGAACTACAATGAGCAGTTCTTC.

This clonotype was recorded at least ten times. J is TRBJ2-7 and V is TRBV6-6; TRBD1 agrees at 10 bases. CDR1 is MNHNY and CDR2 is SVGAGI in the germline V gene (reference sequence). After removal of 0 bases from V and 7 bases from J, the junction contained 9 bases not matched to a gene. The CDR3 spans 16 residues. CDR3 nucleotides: TGTGCCAGCAGTTACTCTTCCGGGACAGGGGTCGTGGAGCAGTACTTC. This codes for CASSYSSGTGVVEQYF.

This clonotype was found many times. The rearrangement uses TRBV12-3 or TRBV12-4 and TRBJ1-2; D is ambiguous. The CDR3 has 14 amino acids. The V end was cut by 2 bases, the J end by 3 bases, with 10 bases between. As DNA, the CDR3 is TGTGCCAGCAGTTTATACGGGAATTACTATGGCTACACCTTC. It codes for CASSLYGNYYGYTF.

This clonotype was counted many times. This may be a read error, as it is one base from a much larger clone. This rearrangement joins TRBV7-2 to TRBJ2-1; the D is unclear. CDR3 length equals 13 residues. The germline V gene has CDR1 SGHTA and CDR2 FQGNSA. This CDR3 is CATSLGLSNEQFF. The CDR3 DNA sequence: TGTGCCACCAGCTTAGGTCTCAGCAATGAGCAGTTCTTC.